One sample yielded the 3 T cell receptor beta chains listed below, sequenced in a study of control samples from healthy donors and cancer patients (TCRdb year 2020). The protocol used for the library was the immunoSEQ multiplex PCR assay. In TCRdb, the immuneACCESS table is reduced to in-frame sequences with V and J assigned. These tables do not hold every clone; where another copy was compared, an unresolved V gene accounts for under half, and the others remain unexplained. The sample contains 150,000 or so clones, 80% to 95% of them found a single time. The ten largest clones represent roughly 5.7% of the sample. Sequenced sample: blood. These receptors were collected from a man aged 18 to 29 in good health.

The chain uses TRBV11-2 and TRBJ2-1; D is ambiguous. Germline-derived CDR1 and CDR2 are SGHAT and FQNNGV. Trimming removed 4 bases from V and 6 bases from J, with 10 bases in between. This CDR3 spans 13 amino acids. The CDR3 reads CASSSGVSNEQFF. The CDR3 DNA is TGTGCCAGCAGCTCTGGAGTGAGCAATGAGCAGTTCTTC.

The rearrangement joins TRBV7-2 to TRBJ1-5; D is unresolved. This CDR3 comprises 13 residues. The ends were cut back, 0 bases at V and 9 bases at J, with 9 bases in the middle. Germline CDR1 is SGHTA and CDR2 is FQGNSA. DNA of the CDR3: TGTGCCAGCAGCTTAGCGCTTGATGGGCCCCAGCATTTT. Its translation: CASSLALDGPQHF.

J is TRBJ2-7 and V is TRBV10-3, with D maybe TRBD1 (5 bases). From germline, CDR1 is ENHRY and CDR2 SYGVKD. V shed 0 bases and J shed 0 bases, with 9 bases lying between them. The CDR3 loop spans 15 amino acids. The CDR3 spells CAISESEGASYEQYF. CDR3 DNA: TGTGCCATCAGTGAGTCCGAAGGGGCCTCCTACGAGCAGTACTTC.